Reported below is one TCR beta chain. This CDR3 comprises 14 residues. V was shortened by 4 bases and J by 3 bases, with 13 bases between the two germline ends. Germline CDR1 is MNHEY and CDR2 is SMNVEV (reference sequence). The data belong to a study of blood T cells in healthy people across ages. Through a sample-barcoded 5' primer and a J-beta primer mix, a second PCR was run for roughly 7 to 12 cycles. TCRdb re-called the 5' RACE reads with MiXCR, one entry per CDR3 protein. The sample lists about a million distinct CDR3 sequences, 51% occurring once. Sequencing input: blood. The chain carries TRBV27 and TRBJ2-7; possibly TRBD1 or TRBD2 for D (7 bases each). The receptor comes from a woman aged 55-75 years in good health. DNA of the CDR3: TGTGCCAGCAGTTCCACAGGGGAGGGCTACGAGCAGTACTTC. The encoded protein is CASSSTGEGYEQYF.